These 14 T cell receptor beta chains share one sample of origin, sequenced in a study of shared clonotypes between healthy human individuals. Method: immunoSEQ multiplex PCR; TCRdb's copy keeps in-frame clones and lacks some. Counted here are under 600,000 clones, 98% occurring once; the ten biggest clones make up less than 0.35%. CD45RO negativity and positive selection for CCR7 defined naive CD8 cells, a population that excluded terminally differentiated effector memory CD45RA+ cells. Sequences were obtained from naive CD8+ T cells sorted from blood. These receptors were obtained from a man aged 25-45 years in good health.

This clone was found a few times. V is TRBV5-5 and J is TRBJ2-7; TRBD1 matches at 9 bases. V was pared by 4 bases and J by 3 bases, with 8 bases of the junction left unmatched. Germline V gives CDR1 SGHKS, CDR2 YYEKEE (reference sequence). This CDR3 is built from 15 residues. The CDR3 sequence: CASSLNPTGGYEQYF. The CDR3, as DNA: TGTGCCAGCAGCCTCAACCCGACAGGGGGCTACGAGCAGTACTTC.

The chain combines TRBV10-2 with TRBJ2-7; 10 bases match TRBD2. Germline V gene sequence: CDR1 WSHSY, CDR2 SAAADI. The CDR3 is 14 amino acids. V lost 8 bases and J lost 5; bases outside the gene matches: 9. The CDR3 loop reads CASGPGTSVHEQYF. As DNA, the CDR3 is TGCGCCAGCGGCCCCGGGACTAGCGTCCACGAGCAGTACTTC.

The chain has TRBV7-2 and TRBJ2-2; D is uncertain. CDR3 length equals 12 residues. Per germline, CDR1 SGHTA and CDR2 FQGNSA. The V end was cut by 1 base, the J end by 6 bases, with 3 bases between. CDR3 loop: CASSLDPGELFF. The CDR3 DNA reads TGTGCCAGCAGCTTAGATCCCGGGGAGCTGTTTTTT.

The rearrangement uses TRBV29-1 and TRBJ2-7; D might be TRBD2 (6 bases). The CDR3 length is 13 residues. Trimming pared 6 bases from V and 0 bases from J, leaving 12 bases between. CDR1 SQVTM and CDR2 ANQGSEA come from the germline V gene. For the CDR3, the DNA is TGCAGCGTAACTAGCCCCAGCTCCTACGAGCAGTACTTC. Translation: CSVTSPSSYEQYF.

The chain has TRBV2 and TRBJ1-1, with unresolved D. Germline assignment: CDR1 SNHLY and CDR2 FYNNEI. The V and J ends lost 1 base and 1 base respectively, with 10 bases between them. The length of the CDR3 is 15 residues. CDR3 loop: CASSEDRAENTEAFF. CDR3 coding DNA: TGTGCCAGCAGTGAAGATCGGGCAGAGAACACTGAAGCTTTCTTT.

This clone was counted once. V gene TRBV6-5 combines with J gene TRBJ2-7, with 7 nucleotides matching TRBD1. This CDR3 is built from 16 residues. The trim removed 4 bases at V and 5 bases at J, leaving 14 bases unmatched. The germline CDR1 and CDR2 sequences are MNHEY and SVGAGI. The CDR3 reads CASSSRTGYVADEQYF. In nucleotides, the CDR3 is TGTGCCAGCAGTTCCCGGACAGGCTACGTCGCAGACGAGCAGTACTTC.

The chain has TRBV10-2 and TRBJ1-1, with D hard to call. Germline V gives CDR1 WSHSY, CDR2 SAAADI. The CDR3 runs 14 residues. Trimming left V 6 bases short and J 0 bases short, with 11 bases between. CDR3: CASSPGRMNTEAFF. The CDR3, as DNA: TGCGCCAGCAGCCCTGGACGGATGAACACTGAAGCTTTCTTT.

V usage is TRBV5-1 and J usage is TRBJ2-1, with 9 nucleotides matching TRBD1. There are 15 residues in the CDR3. The junction had 4 bases not matched to a gene; V was cut back by 2 bases and J by 4 bases. In germline, CDR1 is SGHRS, CDR2 YFSETQ. The CDR3 sequence is CASSFTGGYYNEQFF. CDR3 coding DNA: TGCGCCAGCAGCTTCACAGGGGGCTATTACAATGAGCAGTTCTTC.

V and J are TRBV7-8 and TRBJ2-3; weak D call: TRBD1 (5 bases). Germline assignment: CDR1 SGHVS and CDR2 FQNEAQ. Trimming removed 5 bases at V and 5 bases at J, with 14 bases between. The CDR3 has 14 residues. CDR3 residues: CASSTQNRRDTQYF. CDR3 DNA: TGTGCCAGCAGCACGCAGAACAGGAGAGATACGCAGTATTTT.

The gene calls are TRBV9 and TRBJ2-7, with D perhaps given as TRBD1 or TRBD2 (6 bases each). CDR1 is SGDLS and CDR2 is YYNGEE in the germline V gene. The length of the CDR3 is 12 residues. Trimming removed 4 bases at V and 6 bases at J, with 11 bases between. The CDR3 here is CASSYGGSEQYF. CDR3 DNA: TGTGCCAGCAGCTACGGGGGCTCCGAGCAGTACTTC. Combining the CDR3 with reference TRBV9 and TRBJ2-7 gives the whole variable domain DSGVTQTPKHLITATGQRVTLRCSPRSGDLSVYWYQQSLDQGLQFLIQYYNGEERAKGNILERFSAQQFPDLHSELNLSSLELGDSALYFCASSYGGSEQYFGPGTRLTVT.

The table lists this clone with a count of one. The rearrangement links TRBV2 to TRBJ2-7, with D hard to call. The V gene lost 4 bases and the J gene lost 0 bases, with 13 bases spanning the gap. The CDR3 runs 15 residues. Looked up from germline, CDR1 is SNHLY and CDR2 is FYNNEI. CDR3 in amino acids: CASSVGSSSSYEQYF. CDR3 DNA: TGTGCCAGCAGTGTAGGTAGCTCCAGCTCCTACGAGCAGTACTTC.

The V gene is TRBV4-1, the J gene TRBJ1-5; 8 nucleotides align to TRBD1. V gave up 2 bases and J gave up 9 bases; unmatched junction bases: 9. This CDR3 is 15 amino acids long. Per the germline V gene, CDR1 is MGHRA and CDR2 is YSYEKL. The CDR3 nucleotides read TGCGCCAGCAGCCAACAGACAGGGGTAATTAGGCCCCAGCATTTT. Translated: CASSQQTGVIRPQHF.

The rearrangement joins TRBV7-8 to TRBJ2-7; unclear D gene. Between the trimmed V and J ends, which lost 4 bases and 3 bases, there was a span of 7 bases. CDR3 size: 12 residues. CDR1 and CDR2 from the germline V gene are SGHVS and FQNEAQ. The CDR3, as DNA: TGTGCCAGCAGCTCAAAGGACTACGAGCAGTACTTC. This codes for CASSSKDYEQYF.

This rearrangement joins TRBV19 to TRBJ1-2; no firm D call. Germline V gives CDR1 LNHDA, CDR2 SQIVND (reference sequence). The CDR3 is made up of 14 amino acids. Trimming stripped 3 bases from V and 4 bases from J, with 12 bases between. The DNA of the CDR3 is TGTGCCAGTAGTATCTGGGCCACGTCCTATGGCTACACCTTC. Translating gives CASSIWATSYGYTF. The full variable domain, rest sourced from reference TRBV19 and TRBJ1-2, is DGGITQSPKYLFRKEGQNVTLSCEQNLNHDAMYWYRQDPGQGLRLIYYSQIVNDFQKGDIAEGYSVSREKKESFPLTVTSAQKNPTAFYLCASSIWATSYGYTFGSGTRLTVV.